The 6 T cell receptor beta chains presented below share a single source sample, sequenced in a study of T-cell reconstitution after alpha-beta-depleted transplantation in children. The TCRbeta library was prepared with unique molecular identifiers. One entry per CDR3 protein, called by TCRdb with MiXCR from the PCR reads. The sample carries around 52,000 distinct CDR3 sequences, less than 6% recorded once. Source: PBMCs, mostly from graft donor cells, taken 60 days after TCRalphabeta/CD19-depleted stem cell transplant. The source of these receptors is a female patient aged 2-10 years who had a stem cell transplant for aplastic anemia, so the T cells may come from the graft donor.

This clonotype appeared a few times. V and J are TRBV28 and TRBJ2-5; 9 bases line up with TRBD2. The V gene's germline CDR1 is MDHEN and CDR2 SYDVKM. The J segment lost 2 bases and the V segment lost 5 bases, leaving 3 bases of the junction unmatched. CDR3 size: 14 residues. CDR3 residues: CASSGAGGQETQYF. For the CDR3, the DNA is TGTGCCAGCAGTGGGGCGGGGGGGCAAGAGACCCAGTACTTC.

There are many counts of this clonotype. The chain combines TRBV12-3 or TRBV12-4 with TRBJ1-2; 7 positions agree with TRBD1. V gave up 8 bases and J gave up 2 bases; unmatched junction bases: 8. There are 14 residues in the CDR3. The CDR3 sequence: CASQGTAANYGYTF. The CDR3 region has the DNA TGTGCCAGCCAAGGGACAGCTGCCAACTATGGCTACACCTTC.

The chain employs TRBV30 and TRBJ2-3, with D perhaps being TRBD1 or TRBD2 (5 bases each). V was cut by 2 bases and J by 1 base, with 7 bases left in between. Germline loops: CDR1 GTSNPN, CDR2 SVGIG (reference sequence). CDR3 size: 13 residues. The CDR3 sequence is CAWSWDRTDTQYF. The CDR3 DNA sequence: TGTGCCTGGAGTTGGGACCGCACAGATACGCAGTATTTT. Full variable domain (rest looked up from reference TRBV30 and TRBJ2-3): SQTIHQWPATLVQPVGSPLSLECTVEGTSNPNLYWYRQAAGRGLQLLFYSVGIGQISSEVPQNLSASRPQDRQFILSSKKLLLSDSGFYLCAWSWDRTDTQYFGPGTRLTVL.

Many counts were recorded for this clonotype. The chain has TRBV7-9 and TRBJ1-5; D not certain. There are 12 residues in the CDR3. With 0 bases removed from V and 7 bases from J, the gap between germline ends came to 4 bases. Germline V gene sequence: CDR1 SEHNR, CDR2 FQNEAQ (reference sequence). CDR3 in amino acids: CASSLAGQPQHF. The CDR3 DNA follows: TGTGCCAGCAGCTTAGCGGGGCAGCCCCAGCATTTT.

This clonotype occurred many times. In nucleotides, the CDR3 is TGCAGTGCTACAAATCTTACCGGGACTAGCGGGACCAGGGCCAACGTCCTGACTTTC. Residues: CSATNLTGTSGTRANVLTF. This chain joins TRBV20-1 and TRBJ2-6; 13 positions agree with TRBD2. The junction had 14 bases not matched to a gene; V was cut back by 4 bases and J by 5 bases. CDR1 is DFQATT and CDR2 is SNEGSKA in the germline V gene (reference sequence). The CDR3 has 19 amino acids.

This clonotype was counted many times. The genes are TRBV29-1 and TRBJ2-1, with D possibly being TRBD2 (6 bases). V was clipped by 4 bases and J by 5 bases, with 18 bases between them. CDR3 length: 15 residues. Per the germline V gene, CDR1 is SQVTM and CDR2 is ANQGSEA. The CDR3 region has the DNA TGCAGCGTTGTACTGGGGCGCGGGGCCCACAATGAGCAGTTCTTC. Translating it yields CSVVLGRGAHNEQFF.